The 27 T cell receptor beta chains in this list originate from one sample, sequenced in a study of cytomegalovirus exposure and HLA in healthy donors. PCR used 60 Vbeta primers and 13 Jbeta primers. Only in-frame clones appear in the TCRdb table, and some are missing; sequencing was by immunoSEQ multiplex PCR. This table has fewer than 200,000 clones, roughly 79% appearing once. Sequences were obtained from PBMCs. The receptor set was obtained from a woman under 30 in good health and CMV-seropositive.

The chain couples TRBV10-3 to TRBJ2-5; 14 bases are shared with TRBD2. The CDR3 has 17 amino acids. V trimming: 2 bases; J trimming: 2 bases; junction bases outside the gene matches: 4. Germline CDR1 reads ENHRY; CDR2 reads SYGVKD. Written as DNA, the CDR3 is TGTGCCATCAGTGAGCCCGGGACTAGCGGGGGTCAAGAGACCCAGTACTTC. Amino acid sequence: CAISEPGTSGGQETQYF.

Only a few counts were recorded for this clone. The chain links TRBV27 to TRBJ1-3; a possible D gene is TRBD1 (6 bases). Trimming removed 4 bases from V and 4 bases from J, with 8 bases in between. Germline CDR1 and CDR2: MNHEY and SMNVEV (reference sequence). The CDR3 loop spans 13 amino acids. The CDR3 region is CASSSGAGNTIYF. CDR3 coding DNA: TGTGCCAGCAGTTCAGGGGCGGGAAACACCATATATTTT.

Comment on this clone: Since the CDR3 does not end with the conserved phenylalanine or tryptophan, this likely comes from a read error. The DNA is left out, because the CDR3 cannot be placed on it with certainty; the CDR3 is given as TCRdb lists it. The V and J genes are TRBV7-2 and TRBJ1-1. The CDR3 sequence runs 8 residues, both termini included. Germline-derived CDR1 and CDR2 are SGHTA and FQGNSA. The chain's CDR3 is CASSSIFR.

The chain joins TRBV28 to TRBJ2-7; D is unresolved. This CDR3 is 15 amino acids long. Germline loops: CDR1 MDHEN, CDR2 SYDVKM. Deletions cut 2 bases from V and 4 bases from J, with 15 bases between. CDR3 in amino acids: CASSLEIRTPYEQYF. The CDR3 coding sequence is TGTGCCAGCAGTTTAGAGATTCGAACCCCGTACGAGCAGTACTTC. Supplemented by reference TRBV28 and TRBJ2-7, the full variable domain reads DVKVTQSSRYLVKRTGEKVFLECVQDMDHENMFWYRQDPGLGLRLIYFSYDVKMKEKGDIPEGYSVSREKKERFSLILESASTNQTSMYLCASSLEIRTPYEQYFGPGTRLTVT.

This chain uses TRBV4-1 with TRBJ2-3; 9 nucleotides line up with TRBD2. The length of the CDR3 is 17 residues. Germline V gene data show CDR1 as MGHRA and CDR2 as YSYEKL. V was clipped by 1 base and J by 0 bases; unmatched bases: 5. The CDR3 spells CASSQVSGGASTDTQYF. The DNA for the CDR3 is TGCGCCAGCAGCCAAGTTAGCGGGGGAGCTAGCACAGATACGCAGTATTTT.

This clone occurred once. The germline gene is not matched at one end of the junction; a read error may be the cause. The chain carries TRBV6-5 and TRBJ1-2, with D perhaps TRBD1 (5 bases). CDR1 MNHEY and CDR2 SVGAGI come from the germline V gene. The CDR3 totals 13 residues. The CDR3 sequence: CASSSFPGTGADF. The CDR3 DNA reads TGTGCCAGCAGTTCGTTTCCCGGGACTGGGGCAGACTTC.

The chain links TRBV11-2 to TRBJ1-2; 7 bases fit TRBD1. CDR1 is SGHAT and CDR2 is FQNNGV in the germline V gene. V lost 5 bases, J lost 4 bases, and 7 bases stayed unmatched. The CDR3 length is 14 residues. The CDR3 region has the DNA TGTGCCAGCAGCGACAGGGACACGATCTATGGCTACACCTTC. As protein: CASSDRDTIYGYTF.

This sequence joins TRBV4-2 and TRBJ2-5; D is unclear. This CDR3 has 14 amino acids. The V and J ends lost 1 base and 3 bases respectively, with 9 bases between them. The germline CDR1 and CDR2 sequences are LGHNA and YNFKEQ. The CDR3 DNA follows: TGTGCCAGCAGCCAAGGGTTCGCTAAAGAGACCCAGTACTTC. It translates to CASSQGFAKETQYF.

CDR3 in amino acids: CASSLSWGQGVSYEQYF. CDR3 nucleotides: TGTGCCAGCAGTTTAAGCTGGGGGCAGGGTGTCTCCTACGAGCAGTACTTC. The rearrangement links TRBV27 to TRBJ2-5; perhaps TRBD1 as D (6 bases). The J call may be mistaken, given a closer DNA end match to TRBJ2-7. Per germline, CDR1 MNHEY and CDR2 SMNVEV (reference sequence). The CDR3 spans 17 residues.

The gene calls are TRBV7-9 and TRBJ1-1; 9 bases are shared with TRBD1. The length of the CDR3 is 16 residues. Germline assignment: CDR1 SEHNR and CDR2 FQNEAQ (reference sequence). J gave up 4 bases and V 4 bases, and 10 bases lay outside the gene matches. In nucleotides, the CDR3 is TGTGCCAGCAGCTCTCTGGATGTGACAGGGGGCACTGAAGCTTTCTTT. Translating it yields CASSSLDVTGGTEAFF.

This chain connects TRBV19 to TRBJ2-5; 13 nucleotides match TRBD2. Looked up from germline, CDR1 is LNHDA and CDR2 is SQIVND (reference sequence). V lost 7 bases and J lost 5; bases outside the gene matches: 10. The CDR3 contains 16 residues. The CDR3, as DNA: TGTGCCAGTAACCCTCGGACTAGCGGGGGTGGGGAGACCCAGTACTTC. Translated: CASNPRTSGGGETQYF.

CDR3 DNA: TGTGCCAGCAGCTTGGACAGCAATACAGATACGCAGTATTTT. This gives the protein CASSLDSNTDTQYF. The chain has TRBV5-6 and TRBJ2-3; D not certain. The germline CDR1 and CDR2 sequences are SGHDT and YYEEEE. The CDR3 sequence is 14 residues long. Trimming took off 0 bases at V and 3 bases at J, with 8 bases between the two ends.

CDR3 in amino acids: CASSPVPGQGTGELFF. CDR3 nucleotide sequence: TGCGCCAGCAGCCCTGTCCCGGGACAGGGAACCGGGGAGCTGTTTTTT. V usage is TRBV5-1 and J usage is TRBJ2-2, with 9 bases aligning to TRBD1. The CDR3 extends over 16 amino acids. Germline loops: CDR1 SGHRS, CDR2 YFSETQ. V trimming: 4 bases; J trimming: 5 bases; junction bases outside the gene matches: 9.

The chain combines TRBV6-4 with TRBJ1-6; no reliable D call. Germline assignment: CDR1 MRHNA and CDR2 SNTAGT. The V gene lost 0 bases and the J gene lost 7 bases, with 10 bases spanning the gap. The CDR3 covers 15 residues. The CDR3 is CASSDSIQRNSPLHF. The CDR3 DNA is TGTGCCAGCAGTGACTCGATACAGCGGAATTCACCCCTCCACTTT.

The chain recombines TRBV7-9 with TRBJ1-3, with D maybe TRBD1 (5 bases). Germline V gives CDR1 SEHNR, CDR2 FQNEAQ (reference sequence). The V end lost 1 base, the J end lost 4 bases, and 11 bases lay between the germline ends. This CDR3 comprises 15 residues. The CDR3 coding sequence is TGTGCCAGCAGCTTAGTTCAGGGCGCGGGAAACACCATATATTTT. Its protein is CASSLVQGAGNTIYF.

This chain's CDR3 is CASSFSGNTEAFF. The CDR3 nucleotides read TGTGCCAGCAGCTTTTCCGGGAACACTGAAGCTTTCTTT. V and J are TRBV5-5 and TRBJ1-1; D is unclear. The V and J ends lost 2 bases and 1 base respectively, with 6 bases between them. The CDR3 contains 13 residues. In germline, CDR1 is SGHKS, CDR2 YYEKEE (reference sequence).

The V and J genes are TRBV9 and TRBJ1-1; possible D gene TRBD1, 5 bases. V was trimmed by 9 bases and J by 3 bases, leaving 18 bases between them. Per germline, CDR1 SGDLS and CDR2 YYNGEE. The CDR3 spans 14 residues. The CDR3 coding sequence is TGTGCCAACTTCCGGGGGATGGGGGACACTGAAGCTTTCTTT. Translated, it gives CANFRGMGDTEAFF.

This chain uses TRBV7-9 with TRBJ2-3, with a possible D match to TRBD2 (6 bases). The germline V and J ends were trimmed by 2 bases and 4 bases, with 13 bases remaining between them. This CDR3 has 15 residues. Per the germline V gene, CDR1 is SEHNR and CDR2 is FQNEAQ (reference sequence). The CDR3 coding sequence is TGTGCCAGCAGCTTAAGGAGGGTCGCGGCAGATACGCAGTATTTT. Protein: CASSLRRVAADTQYF.

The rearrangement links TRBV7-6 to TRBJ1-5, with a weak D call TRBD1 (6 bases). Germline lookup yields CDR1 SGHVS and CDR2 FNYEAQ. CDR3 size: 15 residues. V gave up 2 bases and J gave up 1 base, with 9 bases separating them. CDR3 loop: CASSLSGASNQPQHF. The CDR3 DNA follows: TGTGCCAGCAGCTTATCAGGGGCCAGCAATCAGCCCCAGCATTTT.

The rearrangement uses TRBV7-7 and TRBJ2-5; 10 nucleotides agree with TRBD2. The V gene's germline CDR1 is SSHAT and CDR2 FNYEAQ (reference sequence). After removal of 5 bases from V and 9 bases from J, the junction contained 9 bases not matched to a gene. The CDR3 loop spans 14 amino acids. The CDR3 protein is CASSRTSGIGAQYF. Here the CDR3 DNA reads TGTGCCAGCAGCCGGACTAGCGGAATTGGGGCCCAGTACTTC.

The CDR3 here is CASSPMTGGNQPQHF. DNA for the CDR3: TGTGCCAGCAGCCCCATGACAGGGGGCAATCAGCCCCAGCATTTT. J is TRBJ1-5 and V is TRBV7-8; 8 bases are a match to TRBD1. The germline V gene encodes CDR1 SGHVS and CDR2 FQNEAQ. CDR3 length: 15 residues. The J segment lost 2 bases and the V segment lost 5 bases, leaving 5 bases of the junction unmatched.

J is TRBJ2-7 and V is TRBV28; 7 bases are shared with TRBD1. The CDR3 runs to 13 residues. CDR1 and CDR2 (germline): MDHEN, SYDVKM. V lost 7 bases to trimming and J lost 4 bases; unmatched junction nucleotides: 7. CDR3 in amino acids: CASMGQLFYEQYF. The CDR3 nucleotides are TGTGCCAGCATGGGACAGTTGTTTTACGAGCAGTACTTC.

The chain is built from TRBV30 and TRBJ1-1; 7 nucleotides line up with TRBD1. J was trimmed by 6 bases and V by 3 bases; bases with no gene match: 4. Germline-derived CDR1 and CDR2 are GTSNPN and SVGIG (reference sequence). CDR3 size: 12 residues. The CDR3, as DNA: TGTGCCTGGAGAGACAGGGTTTCTGAAGCTTTCTTT. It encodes CAWRDRVSEAFF.

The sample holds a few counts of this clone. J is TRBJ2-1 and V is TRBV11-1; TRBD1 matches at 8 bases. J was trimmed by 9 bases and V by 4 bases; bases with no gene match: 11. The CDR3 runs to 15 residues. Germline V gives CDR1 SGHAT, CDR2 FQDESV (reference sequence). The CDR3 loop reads CASSSALKTGVEQFF. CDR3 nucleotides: TGTGCCAGCAGCTCGGCACTCAAGACAGGGGTTGAGCAGTTCTTC.

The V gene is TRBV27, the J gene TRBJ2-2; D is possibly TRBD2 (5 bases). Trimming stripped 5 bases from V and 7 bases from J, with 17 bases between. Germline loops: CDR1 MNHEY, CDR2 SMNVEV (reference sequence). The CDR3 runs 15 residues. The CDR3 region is CASSPNGVIGGELFF. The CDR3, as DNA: TGTGCCAGCAGTCCAAACGGGGTTATAGGCGGGGAGCTGTTTTTT.

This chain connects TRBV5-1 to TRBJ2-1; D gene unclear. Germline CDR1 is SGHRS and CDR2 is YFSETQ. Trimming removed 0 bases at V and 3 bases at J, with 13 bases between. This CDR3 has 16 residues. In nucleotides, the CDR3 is TGCGCCAGCAGCTTGGGCTATGTGGGCCACTACAATGAGCAGTTCTTC. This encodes CASSLGYVGHYNEQFF.

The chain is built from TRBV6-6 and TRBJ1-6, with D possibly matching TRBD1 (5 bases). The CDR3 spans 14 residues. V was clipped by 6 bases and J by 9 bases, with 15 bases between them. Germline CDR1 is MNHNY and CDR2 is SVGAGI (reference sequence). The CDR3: CASSQQVHPSPLHF. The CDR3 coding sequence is TGTGCCAGCAGCCAACAGGTCCATCCTTCACCCCTCCACTTT.